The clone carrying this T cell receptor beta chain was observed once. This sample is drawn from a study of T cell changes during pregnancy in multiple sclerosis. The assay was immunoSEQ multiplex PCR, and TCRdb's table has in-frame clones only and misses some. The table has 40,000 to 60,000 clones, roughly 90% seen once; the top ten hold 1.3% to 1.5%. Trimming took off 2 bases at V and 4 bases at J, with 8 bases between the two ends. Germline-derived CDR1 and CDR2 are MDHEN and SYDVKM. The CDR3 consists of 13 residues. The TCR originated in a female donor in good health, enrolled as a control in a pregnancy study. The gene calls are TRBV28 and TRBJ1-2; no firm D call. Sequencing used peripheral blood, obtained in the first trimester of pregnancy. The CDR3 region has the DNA TGTGCCAGCAGTTTACCTCCCGGCTATGGCTACACCTTC. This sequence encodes CASSLPPGYGYTF.